This T cell receptor beta chain was sequenced in a study of blood T cell repertoires in COVID-19 (dated by TCRdb to 2020 to 2021). About the investigation overall: Samples from collaborators originated in the United States, Italy and Spain and spanned both the acute and convalescent phases of COVID-19. The samples were drawn from the first 160 participants of the ongoing ImmuneRACE study and from 1,200 or so subjects provided by 6 global collaborators. The material from the prospective study consisted of cDNA or gDNA derived from T cells, B-cell-depleted T cells, or PBMCs. The repertoires were released in a freely available public database intended as a resource for research on the immune response to SARS-CoV-2. The dataset comprised deeply sampled blood TCRbeta repertoires from subjects exposed to, actively infected with, or recovered from COVID-19. Nearly every sample came with metadata listing a de-identified subject ID, COVID-19 status, age in years and sex. Where HLA class I and class II types were available, the types were taken from metadata supplied by the sample provider, not from assay-based typing.

The CDR3 runs 15 amino acids, cysteine and phenylalanine included. Only the CDR3 portion is preserved as DNA: 45 bases, with reading frame beginning at the first base. The germline V gene supplies CDR1 SGHRS and CDR2 YFSETQ. Compared with germline, V lacks 4 bases and J lacks 7 bases; bases without a gene match: 7. Worth noting for this clone: No cognate antigen has been identified for it. Base qualities are not at hand, and no much larger clone is one base apart.

The collaborating institutions used their own protocols to collect whole blood in K2EDTA tubes. For TCRbeta analysis, collaborators shipped samples as frozen whole blood, isolated PBMCs, or DNA extracted from either of those sample types. Study-level results and caveats: Clinical and demographic metadata were provided uncurated, with the amount varying by source and participant.

TCRbeta CDR3 regions were amplified from genomic DNA by means of the immunoSEQ Assay, a bias-controlled multiplex PCR. As for the original processing: The number of nucleated cells in each sample was estimated by amplification of reference gene primers within the assay. To quantify the absolute abundance of each unique TCRbeta CDR3 rearrangement, sequence reads were collapsed and filtered. For each sample, productive Simpson clonality was calculated by taking the square root of Simpson's diversity index across productive rearrangements. TCRdb retrieved this table from immuneACCESS and kept in-frame rearrangements only. Not all clones are present; in checked studies, unresolved V genes account for under half, and no reason is known for the remainder. For V, J and clone size, that table is used; D and trimming come from the DNA. This sample comprises about 260,000 clones, roughly 79% of them detected only once. The top ten clonotypes cover about 1.9% of the sample.

The clonotype was recovered from a woman at least 80 years old with acute or convalescent COVID-19. The sequenced material came from peripheral blood. The V and J segments used are TRBV5-1 and TRBJ2-1, with 11 middle bases fitting TRBD2. The CDR3 corresponds to CASSPTSGSYNEQFF. In nucleotides, the sequence is TGCGCCAGCAGCCCCACTAGCGGGAGTTATAATGAGCAGTTCTTC.